This T cell receptor (beta chain) was observed in a study of memory CD4+ T cells and cytomegalovirus serostatus (dated 2019 in TCRdb). In terms of the full investigation: The cohort included about 33 healthy adults from Belgium, of whom 9 were CMV seropositive and roughly 24 were CMV seronegative. To replicate a published TCR-based CMV serostatus classifier, the researchers sequenced the CD4+ memory TCRbeta repertoires of a Belgian cohort whose cytomegalovirus serostatus was known. General conclusions and limits of the study: On the Belgian cohort, the classifier built on the original framework reached a median bootstrapped AUC of about 0.95, with a 95% CI of 0.76-1.00. CMV serostatus prediction reached a median bootstrapped AUC of about 0.95 with the original framework and 0.85 to 0.91 with a US-trained random forest. The results were read as suggesting that the CMV-associated TCR signature is, for the most part, present in the CD4+ memory repertoire. Unlike the original study, which covered naive and memory CD4+ and CD8+ populations, the Belgian study sequenced only CD4+CD45RO+ memory cells. Of more than 150 previously reported CMV-associated TCRbeta sequences, approximately 64 appeared in the CD4+ memory repertoires, each in one to five individuals.

A FACSAria II was used to sort memory CD4+ T cells, defined as single viable CD3+CD4+CD8-CD45RO+ cells. CMV serostatus was assessed using a Roche Elecsys assay, by which serum IgG against CMV pp150, pp28, p38 and p52 was detected. After the samples were thawed, total CD4+ T cells were enriched through positive selection using CD4 magnetic microbeads. The samples came from a different study that was designed specifically to examine the CD4+ T cell memory repertoire. Peripheral blood mononuclear cells were isolated and cryopreserved according to standard operating procedures, and serum was kept at -80 degrees C. CD3-PerCP (BW264/56), CD4-APC (RPA-T4), CD45RO-PE (UCHT1) and CD8-Pacific Orange (3B5) antibodies were used for staining, and non-viable cells were excluded with Sytox blue. The Quick-DNA Microprep Kit was used to extract genomic DNA from the sorted cells. TCRbeta DNA was amplified with the immunoSEQ hsTCRbeta kit following the manufacturer's protocol. TCRbeta libraries were sequenced on an Illumina MiSeq instrument. As for the original processing: Removing out-of-frame sequences left 2,204,828 distinct TCRbeta sequences, an average of roughly 68,000 per individual. Two values were used to score each individual: the count of 150 to 200 previously reported CMV-associated TCRbeta sequences and the total count of productive distinct TCRbeta sequences. A beta-binomial model was reimplemented in Python, and scikit-learn random forests with default parameters were trained on US cohort data. Classifier performance on the Belgian cohort was summarized as median AUC with percentile confidence intervals over 10,000 bootstrap iterations. What TCRdb holds here is the immuneACCESS table cut down to in-frame rearrangements. Part of the clones is not present; checked against another copy, under half of the missing clones reflect an unresolved V gene, and the others are unexplained. V and J calls and clone size are given by that table; D and trimming were obtained from the DNA. For this sample the table gives about 50,000 clones, of which around 80% were detected only once. Jointly, the top ten make up 0.65% to 0.7% of the sample.

On this clone itself: No antigen is known for it. It has no much larger one-base neighbor in the sample; base qualities were not kept.

Trimmed from V: 5 bases; trimmed from J: 0 bases; junction bases lacking a gene match: 3. CDR1 and CDR2, looked up from the germline V gene, are SQVTM and ANQGSEA. The CDR3, from cysteine to phenylalanine, totals 15 residues. This entry keeps only the CDR3 DNA: 45 bases, framed from base 1. This sequence was found in an adult in good health and CMV-seronegative. Sequencing was performed on memory CD4+ T cells from blood. This chain is built from TRBV29-1 and TRBJ2-2, and 10 junction bases match TRBD1. The CDR3 region has the sequence CSVRTGGSNTGELFF. The DNA reads as follows: TGCAGCGTTCGGACAGGGGGTTCGAACACCGGGGAGCTGTTTTTT.